This entry features one T cell receptor (beta chain) sequence. What it recognizes is unknown. The same CDR3 is also encoded by other DNA sequences in this sample. CD8 cells classed as naive were CD45RO-negative and positively selected for CCR7, excluding terminally differentiated effector memory CD45RA+ cells. These data originate in a study of shared clonotypes between healthy human individuals. Findings and limits, study-wide: Approximately 4.6% of naive CD4 clonotypes were shared across a few donors.

Trimming removed 5 bases from V and 0 bases from J, with 11 bases in between. The germline V gene has CDR1 MNHEY and CDR2 SVGAGI. The CDR3 totals 14 residues. Data came from immunoSEQ multiplex PCR; TCRdb stores just in-frame clones and leaves some out. Among about 2 million clones listed, about 95% were seen once. The receptor was isolated from a man between 18 and 35 years old in good health. Specimen: naive CD8+ T cells sorted from blood. The chain uses TRBV6-5 and TRBJ2-7, with D possibly TRBD2 on 6 matching bases. The CDR3 DNA sequence: TGTGCCAGCAGTCAAACCGGGGGCTCCTACGAGCAGTACTTC. Translated, it gives CASSQTGGSYEQYF.